The clone carrying this T cell receptor beta chain was seen more than once but under ten times. Antigen specificity is unknown. The sample originates from a study of CD8+ T cells in alopecia areata. V was shortened by 3 bases and J by 0 bases, with 12 bases between the two germline ends. CDR1 is SGHAT, CDR2 FQNNGV, per germline. The CDR3 consists of 16 residues. Study-wide results and caveats: Tofacitinib significantly decreased scalp clonality and expanded CD8+ clones among top 100. TCRs were shared less clearly across patients than in mice, possibly for HLA-related reasons.

TCR sequencing used cDNA made by reverse transcription of extracted RNA. The table came from immunoSEQ multiplex PCR; TCRdb's copy has only in-frame clones and leaves some out. The table lists about 200,000 clones, more than 45% of them singletons, with about 5.1% in the top ten. As to treatment: oral pan-JAK inhibitor, 5-10 mg twice daily. Sorting of CD4+ and CD8+ T cells was performed on PBMCs. This clonotype was obtained from a human donor with alopecia areata. The gene calls are TRBV11-2 and TRBJ2-1; weak D call: TRBD1 (6 bases). The sequenced sample was CD4+ T cells sorted from blood, obtained at week 24, from a patient treated with tofacitinib. CDR3 loop: CASSLGQGSSYNEQFF. Written as DNA, the CDR3 is TGTGCCAGCAGCTTGGGTCAGGGGAGCTCCTACAATGAGCAGTTCTTC.